This T cell receptor (beta chain) is from a study of CD8+CD57+ T cells in acquired aplastic anemia. Template material for TCR beta VDJ and CDR3 profiling consisted of genomic DNA. TCRdb re-called the reads through MiXCR, storing one row per CDR3 protein. Altogether roughly 17,000 distinct CDR3 sequences are present, roughly 37% being singletons, with the ten largest covering approximately 83%. Study outcomes and limitations: CD8+CD57+ cells from patients were less diverse than total CD4+ and CD8+ pools.

This clonotype was detected many times. Its matching antigen is unknown. For sequencing, patients were chosen who had shown expansion of CD8+CD57+ cells by flow cytometry. Germline trimming cut 4 bases from V and 6 bases from J; bases unmatched to any gene: 14. The CDR3 loop spans 16 amino acids. The germline gives CDR1 SNHLY, CDR2 FYNNEI. This receptor was obtained from a human donor with aplastic anemia. Sequencing used CD8+CD57+ T cells sorted from PBMCs. Regarding subset: bead-enriched CD8+CD57+ effector memory T cells from SAA patients. The rearrangement joins TRBV2 to TRBJ2-7; 8 nucleotides line up with TRBD2. CDR3 sequence (DNA): TGTGCCAGCAGTGTACCCCGGGGTAGCGGGGTCCTCGAGCAGTACTTC. As protein: CASSVPRGSGVLEQYF.